The following is a T cell receptor (beta chain) sequence with its context. The table came from immunoSEQ multiplex PCR; TCRdb's copy has only in-frame clones and leaves some out. Of about 20,000 clones listed, 88% are singletons. The CDR3 is 16 amino acids. Deletions cut 1 base from V and 1 base from J, with 10 bases between. Germline V gene data show CDR1 as SGHDN and CDR2 as FVKESK. The record originates from a study of T cell changes during pregnancy in multiple sclerosis. The V and J genes are TRBV14 and TRBJ2-2; D may be TRBD1 (5 bases). This specimen was CD8+ T cells from peripheral blood mononuclear cells, taken in the third trimester of pregnancy. This clonotype was sampled from a female donor in good health, enrolled as a control in a pregnancy study. The CDR3, as DNA: TGTGCCAGCAGCCAAGCCTTCCAGGGGAACACCGGGGAGCTGTTTTTT. Translated, it gives CASSQAFQGNTGELFF.